These T cell receptor beta chains were read from a single sample in a study of OX40 agonist ivuxolimab in advanced cancers. Sequenced by immunoSEQ multiplex PCR; TCRdb stores in-frame clones only, minus some. Altogether approximately 100,000 clones are present, approximately 85% being singletons, with the ten largest covering around 4%. The material was CD4+ or CD8+ T cells sorted from blood, obtained in a trial of the OX40 agonist ivuxolimab. The receptor source for this set is an adult with an advanced solid tumor such as melanoma, head and neck, liver or kidney cancer. CDR3s include the opening cysteine and the closing phenylalanine or tryptophan.

J gene	V gene	CDR3 protein
TRBJ2-3	TRBV4-1	CASKGTGVTDTQYF
TRBJ2-7	TRBV9	CASSATGLEQYF
TRBJ2-2	TRBV4-1	CASSQRPGEGRTGELFF
TRBJ2-3	TRBV2	CASRWSGRGFRDNASTDTQYF
TRBJ2-3	TRBV13	CASSLGLAGPPHWTQYF
TRBJ2-7	TRBV7-9	CASSLAGEQYF
TRBJ2-3	TRBV19	CASSLGGVGTDTQYF
TRBJ1-1	TRBV6-6	CASTKGAAEAFF
TRBJ2-5	TRBV28	CASSLLPTGGVETQYF
TRBJ2-2	TRBV9	CASSAVPEANTGELFF
TRBJ2-1	TRBV28	CASSLKRVVGEQFF
TRBJ2-7	TRBV11-3	CASSTPGTGSSYEQYF
TRBJ2-4	TRBV7-8	CASSYSGTGGRRNIQYF
-	TRBV27	CASPKGSNEQYF
TRBJ1-6	TRBV15	CATSSLDESPLHF
TRBJ2-7	TRBV7-9	CASSLGLAGPYYEQYF
TRBJ2-5	TRBV10-1	CASSELAGEGETQYF
TRBJ2-1	TRBV5-1	CASSLVASGTDEQFF
TRBJ1-4	TRBV28	CASSPLKGSSEKLFF
TRBJ2-2	TRBV6-5	CASSYGENTGELFF
TRBJ2-5	TRBV14	CASSPLGGRETQYF
TRBJ2-3	TRBV7-6	CASSLEFGPTDTQYF
TRBJ1-4	TRBV7-9	CASSHTGTGGFNEKLFF
TRBJ2-7	TRBV27	CASRWRQGSYEQYF
TRBJ2-7	TRBV7-9	CASSLKQGDTYEQYF
TRBJ2-5	TRBV28	CASSAGTGETQYF
TRBJ2-5	TRBV7-9	CASSAKTGGLGIQETQYF
TRBJ1-2	TRBV5-4	CASSSGEYGYTF
TRBJ1-1	TRBV18	CASSASGREHTEAFF
TRBJ2-2	TRBV27	CASSSFPASGTGELFF
TRBJ2-7	TRBV7-9	CASSLLAGVNKQYF
TRBJ2-3	TRBV9	CASSPLLASDTQYF
TRBJ2-5	TRBV5-1	CASSRDRGEETQYF
TRBJ2-2	TRBV7-3	CASSPGGQGNTGELFF
TRBJ2-3	TRBV2	CASRRGRLERQYF
TRBJ2-3	TRBV7-9	CASSCGSIISTDTQYF
TRBJ1-5	TRBV30	CAWSAGTGVNQPQHF
TRBJ1-1	TRBV5-1	CASSFSRSTEAFF
TRBJ2-2	TRBV27	CASSLGNTGELFF
TRBJ2-1	TRBV4-1	CASSPWVGTSDQFF
TRBJ2-2	TRBV7-6	CASRPNTGELFF
TRBJ2-5	TRBV13	CASSSSPAGETQYF
TRBJ1-1	TRBV4-2	CASSPAGLNTEAFF
TRBJ1-6	TRBV4-1	CASSQDVIQGTDSPLHF
TRBJ2-4	TRBV11-2	CASSFLSGDNKNIQYF
TRBJ2-7	TRBV7-8	CASSLSLTFSYEQYF
TRBJ2-3	TRBV7-9	CASSPSADTQYF
TRBJ1-5	TRBV5-6	CASSLNRGRAGNQPQHF
TRBJ2-1	TRBV11-3	CASSLDPAGATNEQFF
TRBJ2-3	TRBV5-1	CASRSNRGGDTQYF
TRBJ1-2	TRBV7-2	CASSAQGAMGYTF
TRBJ2-7	TRBV28	CASSFYSGSPYEQYF
TRBJ2-7	TRBV7-2	CATSVGGLSYEQYF
TRBJ2-7	TRBV11-3	CASSLGEGRDEQYF
TRBJ2-1	TRBV15	CATSRSLQGEQFF
TRBJ1-1	TRBV12-2	CASRLGDRQGRTEAFF
TRBJ2-1	TRBV10-1	CASILAGAPYNEQFF